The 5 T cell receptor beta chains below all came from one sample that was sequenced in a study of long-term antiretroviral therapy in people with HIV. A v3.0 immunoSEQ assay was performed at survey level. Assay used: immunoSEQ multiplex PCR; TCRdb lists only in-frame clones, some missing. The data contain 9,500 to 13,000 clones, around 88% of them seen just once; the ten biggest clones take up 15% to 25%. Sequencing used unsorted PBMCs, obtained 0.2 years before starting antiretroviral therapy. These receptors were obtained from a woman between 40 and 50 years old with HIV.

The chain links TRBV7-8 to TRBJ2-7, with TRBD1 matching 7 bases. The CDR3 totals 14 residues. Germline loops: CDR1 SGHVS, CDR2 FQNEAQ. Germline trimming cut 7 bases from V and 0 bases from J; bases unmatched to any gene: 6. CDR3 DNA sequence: TGTGCCAGCACCACAGGGGCCAGCTCCTACGAGCAGTACTTC. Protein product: CASTTGASSYEQYF.

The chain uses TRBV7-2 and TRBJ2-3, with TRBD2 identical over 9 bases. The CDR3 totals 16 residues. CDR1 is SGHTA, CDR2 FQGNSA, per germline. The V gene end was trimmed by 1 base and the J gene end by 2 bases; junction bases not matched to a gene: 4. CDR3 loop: CASSLVASGNTDTQYF. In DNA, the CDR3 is TGTGCCAGCAGCTTAGTCGCTAGCGGGAACACAGATACGCAGTATTTT.

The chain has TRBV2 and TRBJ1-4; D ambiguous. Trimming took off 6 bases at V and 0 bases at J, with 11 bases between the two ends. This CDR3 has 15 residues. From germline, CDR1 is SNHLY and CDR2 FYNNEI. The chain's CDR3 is CASRPGAATNEKLFF. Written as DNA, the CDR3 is TGTGCCAGCAGACCCGGCGCTGCAACTAATGAAAAACTGTTTTTT. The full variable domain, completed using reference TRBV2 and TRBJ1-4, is EPEVTQTPSHQVTQMGQEVILRCVPISNHLYFYWYRQILGQKVEFLVSFYNNEISEKSEIFDDQFSVERPDGSNFTLKIRSTKLEDSAMYFCASRPGAATNEKLFFGSGTQLSVL.

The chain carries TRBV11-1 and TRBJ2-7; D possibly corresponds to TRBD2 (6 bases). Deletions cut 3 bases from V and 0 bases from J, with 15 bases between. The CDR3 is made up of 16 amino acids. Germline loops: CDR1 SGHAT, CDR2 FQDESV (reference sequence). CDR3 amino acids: CASSFLFGSSSYEQYF. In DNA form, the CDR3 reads TGTGCCAGCAGCTTTTTGTTCGGGAGTTCCTCCTACGAGCAGTACTTC.

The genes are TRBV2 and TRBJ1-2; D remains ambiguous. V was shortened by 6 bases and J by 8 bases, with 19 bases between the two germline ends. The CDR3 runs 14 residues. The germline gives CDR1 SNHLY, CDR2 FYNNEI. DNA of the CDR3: TGTGCCAGCAGAACCGGGAACCATCAGGAGGGCTACACCTTC. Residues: CASRTGNHQEGYTF.